These 15 T cell receptor beta chains were all obtained from the same sample, sequenced in a study of response to subunit inactivated influenza vaccine. TCRdb itself ran the RT-PCR reads through MiXCR, one entry per CDR3 protein. The repertoire holds more than 200,000 distinct CDR3 sequences, with 12% as singletons. Here the sequenced sample was non-naive T cells sorted from PBMCs, taken about 14 days before vaccination. These receptors were taken from a middle-aged man who received an inactivated influenza vaccine.

This clonotype was found a few times. V usage is TRBV7-2 and J usage is TRBJ2-7, with D perhaps TRBD2 (6 bases). The CDR3 is 11 amino acids. CDR1 is SGHTA, CDR2 FQGNSA, per germline. Trimming shortened V by 5 bases and J by 4 bases, and 6 bases separated the two germline ends. The CDR3 loop reads CASSGLYEQYF. For the CDR3, the DNA is TGTGCCAGCAGCGGACTATACGAGCAGTACTTC.

This clonotype came up many times. V usage is TRBV28 and J usage is TRBJ2-2, with TRBD1 matching 7 bases. Germline V gene lookup returns CDR1 MDHEN and CDR2 SYDVKM. CDR3 length: 16 residues. V shed 5 bases and J 6 bases; nucleotides not matched to a gene: 12. The CDR3 is CASSVQGQLTPGELFF. CDR3 coding DNA: TGTGCCAGCAGTGTCCAGGGACAGCTGACACCCGGGGAGCTGTTTTTT.

This clonotype was picked up a small number of times. The chain carries TRBV12-3 or TRBV12-4 and TRBJ2-1; D may be TRBD2 (6 bases). This CDR3 is built from 13 residues. Trimming removed 4 bases from V and 8 bases from J, with 12 bases in between. The CDR3 loop is CASSYGRGDEQFF. CDR3 bases: TGTGCCAGCAGTTACGGGAGAGGGGATGAGCAGTTCTTC.

The J gene is TRBJ1-5, the V gene TRBV11-2; D is unresolved. The CDR3 length is 13 residues. CDR1 is SGHAT and CDR2 is FQNNGV in the germline V gene. V shed 6 bases and J shed 2 bases, with 8 bases lying between them. DNA for the CDR3: TGTGCCAGCAGTCATGGCGGCAATCAGCCCCAGCATTTT. It is translated as CASSHGGNQPQHF.

This clonotype showed up just a few times. The gene calls are TRBV5-1 and TRBJ2-3; tentative D call: TRBD1 (6 bases). There are 14 residues in the CDR3. The germline CDR1 and CDR2 sequences are SGHRS and YFSETQ. V was cut by 3 bases and J by 5 bases, with 13 bases left in between. The CDR3 spells CASSSDRLGDTQYF. CDR3 bases: TGCGCCAGCAGCTCCGACAGGCTTGGAGATACGCAGTATTTT.

This clonotype was detected ten times or more. The chain has TRBV4-1 and TRBJ2-7; D is unclear. The CDR3 consists of 15 residues. V was pared by 0 bases and J by 0 bases, with 9 bases between. Per germline, CDR1 MGHRA and CDR2 YSYEKL. CDR3 region: CASSQEQVPSYEQYF. Written as DNA, the CDR3 is TGCGCCAGCAGCCAAGAGCAGGTCCCCTCCTACGAGCAGTACTTC.

In DNA, the CDR3 is TGTGCCAGCAGCGTAGAGGCTGGGAGCAGGGGGCGGCAGTTCTTC. Amino acid sequence: CASSVEAGSRGRQFF. The chain uses TRBV9 and TRBJ2-1; 8 bases fit TRBD1. This CDR3 is 15 amino acids long. Per germline, CDR1 SGDLS and CDR2 YYNGEE. V dropped 0 bases and J dropped 12; count of bases not matched to a gene: 11. The whole variable domain, remainder taken from reference TRBV9 and TRBJ2-1, is DSGVTQTPKHLITATGQRVTLRCSPRSGDLSVYWYQQSLDQGLQFLIQYYNGEERAKGNILERFSAQQFPDLHSELNLSSLELGDSALYFCASSVEAGSRGRQFFGPGTRLTVL.

This clonotype was seen many times. This chain joins TRBV2 and TRBJ2-3; 8 nucleotides match TRBD1. J lost 2 bases, V lost 5 bases, and 6 bases had no gene match. The CDR3 is made up of 15 amino acids. Germline CDR1 is SNHLY and CDR2 is FYNNEI. The CDR3 loop reads CASSPDRGPTDTQYF. CDR3 DNA: TGTGCCAGCAGTCCCGACAGGGGTCCCACAGATACGCAGTATTTT.

This clonotype showed up just a few times. The rearrangement links TRBV3-1 to TRBJ2-2; possible D gene TRBD1, 7 bases. V gave up 2 bases and J gave up 5 bases, with 12 bases separating them. There are 15 residues in the CDR3. The V gene's germline CDR1 is LGHDT and CDR2 YNNKEL (reference sequence). CDR3 sequence (DNA): TGTGCCAGCAGCCAACAGGGGGGCCCGACCGGGGAGCTGTTTTTT. It is translated as CASSQQGGPTGELFF.

CDR3 DNA: TGCGCCAGCAGCTGGAGCGGACAGGGCGCCGGGGAGCTGTTTTTT. It codes for CASSWSGQGAGELFF. The V gene is TRBV5-1, the J gene TRBJ2-2; 8 nucleotides match TRBD1. Germline trimming cut 3 bases from V and 6 bases from J; bases unmatched to any gene: 7. Germline V lookup: CDR1 SGHRS, CDR2 YFSETQ. The length of the CDR3 is 15 residues. The full variable domain, completed using reference TRBV5-1 and TRBJ2-2, is KAGVTQTPRYLIKTRGQQVTLSCSPISGHRSVSWYQQTPGQGLQFLFEYFSETQRNKGNFPGRFSGRQFSNSRSEMNVSTLELGDSALYLCASSWSGQGAGELFFGEGSRLTVL.

This clonotype has at least ten counts. The chain links TRBV6-6 to TRBJ2-1; D not resolved. Germline-derived CDR1 and CDR2 are MNHNY and SVGAGI (reference sequence). Trimming shortened V by 8 bases and J by 8 bases, and 7 bases separated the two germline ends. This CDR3 spans 10 amino acids. The CDR3: CASVGDEQFF. In DNA form, the CDR3 reads TGTGCCAGCGTTGGAGATGAGCAGTTCTTC.

The CDR3 spells CASSLTQDEQYF. As DNA, the CDR3 is TGTGCCAGCAGCTTAACCCAGGACGAGCAGTACTTC. The rearrangement joins TRBV11-1 to TRBJ2-7; D is ambiguous. This CDR3 is 12 amino acids long. V was pared by 2 bases and J by 5 bases, with 7 bases between. Germline V gene data show CDR1 as SGHAT and CDR2 as FQDESV (reference sequence). Full variable domain (outside the CDR3, taken from reference TRBV11-1 and TRBJ2-7): EAEVAQSPRYKITEKSQAVAFWCDPISGHATLYWYRQILGQGPELLVQFQDESVVDDSQLPKDRFSAERLKGVDSTLKIQPAELGDSAMYLCASSLTQDEQYFGPGTRLTVT.

This clonotype was detected many times. The CDR3 nucleotides are TGTGCCAGCACCTTGGGGGGGAATCGGCAGCCCCAGCATTTT. This codes for CASTLGGNRQPQHF. The chain is built from TRBV12-3 or TRBV12-4 and TRBJ1-5, with D maybe TRBD1 (5 bases). CDR3 size: 14 residues. The ends were cut back, 7 bases at V and 7 bases at J, with 17 bases in the middle.

The sample holds a few counts of this clonotype. This chain joins TRBV24-1 and TRBJ2-2, with 10 bases lining up with TRBD2. This CDR3 has 19 residues. J was trimmed by 0 bases and V by 0 bases; bases with no gene match: 6. Germline V gene sequence: CDR1 KGHDR, CDR2 SFDVKD. The CDR3 here is CATSDLTPSGGSNTGELFF. The CDR3 coding sequence is TGTGCCACCAGTGATTTGACCCCTAGCGGGGGCTCGAACACCGGGGAGCTGTTTTTT.

This clonotype was found a few times. The chain employs TRBV19 and TRBJ2-5, with no clear D. The V and J ends lost 5 bases and 4 bases respectively, with 8 bases between them. The germline CDR1 and CDR2 sequences are LNHDA and SQIVND (reference sequence). The CDR3 is 12 residues long. The chain's CDR3 is CASSARGETQYF. Here the CDR3 DNA reads TGTGCCAGTAGTGCTCGAGGAGAGACCCAGTACTTC. The full variable domain, completed using reference TRBV19 and TRBJ2-5, is DGGITQSPKYLFRKEGQNVTLSCEQNLNHDAMYWYRQDPGQGLRLIYYSQIVNDFQKGDIAEGYSVSREKKESFPLTVTSAQKNPTAFYLCASSARGETQYFGPGTRLLVL.